This T cell receptor (beta chain) comes out of a study of beta chain features in type 1 diabetes (dated by TCRdb to 2016 to 2018). Describing the broader study: Mean age, gender distribution, total cell number and subset yield did not differ between patients and healthy donors. A total of around 110,000,000 sorted cells were examined across all samples, and RNA yield correlated strongly with the number of cells per subset. The study compared the TCRB repertoires of sorted circulating CD4+ T cell subsets in recently diagnosed type 1 diabetes patients with those in matched healthy donors. Whereas all 30 or so donors provided naive and central memory subsets, regulatory and stem cell-like memory subsets were isolated from just 8 patients and about eight healthy donors.

The entire amount of isolated RNA was reverse transcribed using the High Capacity cDNA Reverse Transcription Kit, so the sequenced TCRB transcripts were expressed ones. Deep immunoSEQ sequencing was performed on naive, central memory and regulatory T cell samples, with an average of around 3.4 million total reads per sample. Sorted cells were lysed in RLT buffer and RNA was extracted with DNase-treated RNeasy Micro or Mini kits, depending on cell number. Each cell subset was processed on its own to prevent cross-contamination, while patient and healthy donor samples were processed together. The immunoSEQ multiplex PCR was used to amplify TCRB sequences from cDNA, yielding 87-bp fragments that span the CDR3 region. Amplicons were sequenced on the Illumina HiSeq platform. Under the source paper's analysis protocol: Synthetic template baselines were used to correct PCR bias computationally, reads within Hamming distance 2 were collapsed together, and singletons that could not be merged were discarded. Reads were aligned against IMGT so that V, D and J genes, CDR3 length and insertions or deletions at six rearrangement sites could be assigned. Clonotype counts were normalized to sorted cell number within each subset before computing true diversity and Gini coefficients with the tcR R package. Repertoire sharing was quantified using the overlap coefficient calculated on TCRB nucleotide sequences. Out-of-frame TCRB sequences from naive cells were analyzed to stand in for the pre-selection repertoire. TCRdb provides this immuneACCESS table in a form limited to in-frame rearrangements. Some clones are lacking; in checked studies, under half of them reflect an unresolved V gene, and why the rest are absent is not known. That table gives V, J and clone size, and the DNA gave D and trimming. This sample has more than 200,000 clones in its table, and 15% to 20% of those were observed once. Of the sample, about 0.085% is held by the ten largest clones.

On this clone itself: This clone's antigen is unknown. No quality values exist for individual bases; no much larger clone is one base distant.

Each donor gave one peripheral blood draw, approximately 110 mL on average, collected into heparinised tubes. A BD FACSAria II was used to sort naive, central memory, regulatory and stem cell-like memory CD4+ T cells with a panel that included CD45RO, CCR7, CD25, CD127, CD95 and CD27. Purity was above 95% for every sorted population. PBMCs were isolated immediately by Lymphoprep density gradient centrifugation and stained directly without culture. Samples were stained and sorted in pairs, with one healthy donor and one patient per experiment, so that batch effects were minimized. V was cut back by 6 bases and J by 0 bases, leaving a gap of 9 bases between them. Reading the germline V gene gives CDR1 SQVTM and CDR2 ANQGSEA. The CDR3 measures 14 amino acids from cysteine to phenylalanine. Of all the DNA, just the CDR3 is kept, 42 bases in frame from base 1. Findings and caveats that apply to the study as a whole: Because cDNA was sequenced instead of genomic DNA, activated cells with high expression could be over-represented, although the groups did not differ in activation or CD3 levels. Naive, central memory and regulatory TCRB repertoires appeared more similar among patients than among healthy donors. Shorter templates might be favored by PCR, yet because patient and control samples were amplified and corrected together, any such skew would affect both groups equally. Only small numbers of individuals were included in the HLA sub-analyses, which left unresolved whether HLA type had any influence on TCRB rearrangement. Type 1 diabetes patients showed a moderate but significant shortening of TCRB CDR3 length in all four CD4+ subsets. Patients with type 1 diabetes made fewer insertions and deleted more nucleotides at VDJ recombination sites, implying thymic rearrangement abnormalities.

Sequenced input: naive CD4+ T cells from blood. The cell subset or site label, as the study defines it: true naive CD4+ T cells. The sequence is built from TRBV29-1 and TRBJ2-6; TRBD1 is perhaps the D gene, given 5 matching bases. This receptor was obtained from a man aged 25-40 years with type 1 diabetes. Here is the DNA: TGCAGCGTCACAGGAGACTCTGGGGCCAACGTCCTGACTTTC. Its translation is CSVTGDSGANVLTF.